This T cell receptor beta chain was documented in a study of Graves' ophthalmopathy and Graves' hyperthyroidism. Points from the study as a whole: Prediction of ophthalmopathy progression reached about 70% sensitivity and about 72% specificity.

RNA served as the template for amplifying TCR beta CDR3 regions. The library came from an HTBI-primed first-round RT-PCR and a second-round multiplex PCR. A single record per CDR3 protein comes from TCRdb applying MiXCR to the multiplex PCR reads. The sample holds more than 550,000 distinct CDR3 sequences, over 40% seen once. In donors with ophthalmopathy, activity was moderate-to-severe, with CAS ≥3, NOSPECS ≥4 and duration under 3 months. Diagnosis used clinical symptoms, serum thyroxine, TRAb, thyroid ultrasound and orbital computed tomography. In germline, CDR1 is SGDLS, CDR2 YYNGEE. The CDR3 consists of 20 residues. Trimming at V came to 0 bases and at J to 5 bases, leaving 20 bases not matched to a gene. As concerns this clonotype: Its antigen is not identified.

This clonotype originated in an adult man with Graves' ophthalmopathy. Sequencing was done on a sample of peripheral blood. This chain links TRBV9 with TRBJ2-7; 10 nucleotides line up with TRBD2. The CDR3 is CASSVETPSGSPSRRNEQYF. The CDR3 DNA reads TGTGCCAGCAGCGTAGAAACCCCTAGCGGGAGCCCCAGTCGGAGAAACGAGCAGTACTTC.